This T cell receptor beta chain was found in a study of cytomegalovirus exposure and HLA in healthy donors. With 5 bases removed from V and 7 bases from J, the gap between germline ends came to 14 bases. The CDR3 extends over 14 amino acids. Germline CDR1 and CDR2: SNHLY and FYNNEI. The PCR ran on 60 Vbeta and 13 Jbeta primers. This table comes from immunoSEQ multiplex PCR, and its TCRdb copy is limited to in-frame clones, with some not included. This repertoire shows 150,000 to 200,000 clones, 65% to 90% found once; its top ten account for 2% to 2.5%. Points from the study as a whole: An analysis was carried out at a later point. It showed that HLA-associated TCR beta chains were more clonally expanded than equally common non-associated chains. Analyses of presence and absence presupposed an approximately uniform sequencing depth across donors. Excluded: some indistinguishable V segments such as TRBV6-2 and TRBV6-3.

With respect to this clone: Its cognate antigen is unknown.

The sequencing input was PBMCs. This chain links TRBV2 with TRBJ1-4; D unresolved. The receptor was isolated from a woman between 45 and 60 years old in good health and CMV-seronegative. Here the CDR3 DNA reads TGTGCCAGCAGTTCCACGGGTTTGATTGAAAAACTGTTTTTT. It codes for CASSSTGLIEKLFF.